A selection of T cell receptor beta chains follows, all from one sample in a study of control samples from healthy donors and cancer patients. Data came from immunoSEQ multiplex PCR; TCRdb stores just in-frame clones and leaves some out. Among under 95,000 clones listed, just over 90% were seen once. The specimen sequenced was blood. These receptors were taken from a woman aged 30 to 39 in good health. Each CDR3 is given with its conserved first and last residue.

CASSGPDRVRNTQYF TRBJ2-3 TRBV6-2/TRBV6-3
CASSSLALADPWEQYF TRBJ2-7 TRBV27
CASRGGRTSGMRGSRELFF TRBJ2-2 TRBV19
CSARTGGELFF TRBJ2-2 TRBV20-1
CSAAPYSDTGELFF TRBJ2-2 TRBV29-1
CASSPSPHGGTQYF TRBJ2-3 TRBV5-1
CASSLGQGSLEQYF TRBJ2-7 TRBV7-9
CASSSPGNTEAFF TRBJ1-1 TRBV5-1
CAWAIGQGNYGYTF TRBJ1-2 TRBV30
CASSLYDSSYGYTF TRBJ1-2 TRBV28
CASSLSGQEVWIYNEQFF TRBJ2-1 TRBV27
CASSPSDRLYGYTF TRBJ1-2 TRBV18
CASSLGLAGGTYDNEQFF TRBJ2-1 TRBV11-2
CASRRTGQYSNQPQHF TRBJ1-5 TRBV28
CASSLVQGPGSGYGYTF TRBJ1-2 TRBV5-6
CASTLRETQYF TRBJ2-5 TRBV5-6
CASRDRARDEQYF TRBJ2-7 TRBV6-5
CASGGDRGSQPQHF TRBJ1-5 TRBV25-1
CASSPTGGNTIYF TRBJ1-3 TRBV5-1
CASRGGRSYNSPLHF TRBJ1-6 TRBV11-2
CASSPGTDEAFF TRBJ1-1 TRBV12-3/TRBV12-4
CASSVEGRGGYGYTF TRBJ1-2 TRBV9
CAWSWTGLNEQFF TRBJ2-1 TRBV30
CASSLDGGRHYGYTF TRBJ1-2 TRBV7-9
CASSTGGELFF TRBJ2-2 TRBV3-1/TRBV3-2
CTTPPTGTSGSEEQFF TRBJ2-1 TRBV1
CASSLGQANTEAFF TRBJ1-1 TRBV11-2
CASSQLYGSGASYNEQFF TRBJ2-1 TRBV4-1
CASSFVGETDTQYF TRBJ2-3 TRBV7-9